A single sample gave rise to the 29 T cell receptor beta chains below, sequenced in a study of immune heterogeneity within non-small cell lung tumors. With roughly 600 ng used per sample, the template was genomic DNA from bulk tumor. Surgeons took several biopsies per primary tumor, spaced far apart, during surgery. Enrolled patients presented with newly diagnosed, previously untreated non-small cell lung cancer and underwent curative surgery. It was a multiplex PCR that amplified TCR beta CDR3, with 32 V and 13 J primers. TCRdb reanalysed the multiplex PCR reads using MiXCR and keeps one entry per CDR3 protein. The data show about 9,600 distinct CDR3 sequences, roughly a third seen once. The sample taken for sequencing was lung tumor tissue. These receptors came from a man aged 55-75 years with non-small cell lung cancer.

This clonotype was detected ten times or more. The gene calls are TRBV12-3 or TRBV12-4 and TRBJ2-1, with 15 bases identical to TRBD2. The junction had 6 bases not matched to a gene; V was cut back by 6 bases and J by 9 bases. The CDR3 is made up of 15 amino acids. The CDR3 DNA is TGTGCCAGCAGGCAGGGACTAGCGGGAGGAGGTGAGCAGTTCTTC. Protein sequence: CASRQGLAGGGEQFF.

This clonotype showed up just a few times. The CDR3 spells CASSLFGLAGGSAKNIQYF. The CDR3 DNA sequence: TGTGCCAGCAGCTTGTTTGGACTAGCGGGAGGGTCCGCCAAAAACATTCAGTACTTC. This chain links TRBV5-8 with TRBJ2-4; 15 bases map to TRBD2. J gave up 1 base and V 1 base, and 6 bases lay outside the gene matches. The germline gives CDR1 SGHTS, CDR2 YDEGEE. The length of the CDR3 is 19 residues.

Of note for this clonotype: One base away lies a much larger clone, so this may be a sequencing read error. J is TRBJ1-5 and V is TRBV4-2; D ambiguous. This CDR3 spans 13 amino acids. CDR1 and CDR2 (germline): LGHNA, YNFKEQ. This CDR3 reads CASGQDLRQPQHF. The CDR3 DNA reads TGTGCCAGCGGCCAAGATTTGAGGCAGCCCCAGCATTTT.

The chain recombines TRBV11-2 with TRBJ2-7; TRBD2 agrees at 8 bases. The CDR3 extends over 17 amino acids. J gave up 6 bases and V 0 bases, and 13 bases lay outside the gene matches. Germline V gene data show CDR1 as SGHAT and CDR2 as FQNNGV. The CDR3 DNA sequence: TGTGCCAGCAGCTTAGAGGGGTGGGCTAGCGGGCCAATCGAGCAGTACTTC. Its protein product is CASSLEGWASGPIEQYF.

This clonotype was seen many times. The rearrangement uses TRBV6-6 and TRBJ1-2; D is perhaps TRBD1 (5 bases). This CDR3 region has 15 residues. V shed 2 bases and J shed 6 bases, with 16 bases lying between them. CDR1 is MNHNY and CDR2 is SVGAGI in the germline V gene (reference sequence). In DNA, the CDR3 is TGTGCCAGCAGTTACGACGTAAGGGGCGGGGATGGCTACACCTTC. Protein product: CASSYDVRGGDGYTF.

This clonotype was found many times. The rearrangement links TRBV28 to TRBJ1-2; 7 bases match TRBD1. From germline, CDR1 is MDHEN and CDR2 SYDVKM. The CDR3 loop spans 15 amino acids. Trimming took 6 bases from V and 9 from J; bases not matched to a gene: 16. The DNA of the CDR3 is TGTGCCAGCAGCGCTCTTACAGGGGTGAGGTATCGCTACACCTTC. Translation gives CASSALTGVRYRYTF.

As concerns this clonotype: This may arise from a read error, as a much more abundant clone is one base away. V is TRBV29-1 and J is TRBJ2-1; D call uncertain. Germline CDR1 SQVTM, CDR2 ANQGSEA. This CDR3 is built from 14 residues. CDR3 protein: CSGELPSQFNEQFF. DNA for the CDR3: TGCAGCGGTGAATTGCCTAGTCAATTCAATGAGCAGTTCTTC.

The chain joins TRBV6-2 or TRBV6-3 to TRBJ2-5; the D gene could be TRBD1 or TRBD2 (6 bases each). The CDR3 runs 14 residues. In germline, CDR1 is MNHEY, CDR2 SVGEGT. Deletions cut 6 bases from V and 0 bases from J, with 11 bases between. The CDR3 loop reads CASSNGGYQETQYF. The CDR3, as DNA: TGTGCCAGCAGCAACGGGGGCTACCAAGAGACCCAGTACTTC.

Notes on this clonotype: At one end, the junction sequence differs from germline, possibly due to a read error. CDR3 in amino acids: CASSQDLAGVDTGELFF. The CDR3 coding sequence is TGTGCCAGCAGCCAAGATTTAGCGGGAGTCGACACCGGGGAGCTGTTTTTT. The chain uses TRBV4-1 and TRBJ2-2; 9 bases align to TRBD2. Germline V gene lookup returns CDR1 MGHRA and CDR2 YSYEKL. The CDR3 loop spans 17 amino acids.

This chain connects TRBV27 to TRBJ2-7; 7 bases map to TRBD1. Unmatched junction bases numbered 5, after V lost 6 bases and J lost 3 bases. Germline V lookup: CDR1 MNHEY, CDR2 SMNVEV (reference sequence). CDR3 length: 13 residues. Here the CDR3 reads CASSLGQFYEQYF. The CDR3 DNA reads TGTGCCAGCAGCCTGGGACAGTTCTACGAGCAGTACTTC.

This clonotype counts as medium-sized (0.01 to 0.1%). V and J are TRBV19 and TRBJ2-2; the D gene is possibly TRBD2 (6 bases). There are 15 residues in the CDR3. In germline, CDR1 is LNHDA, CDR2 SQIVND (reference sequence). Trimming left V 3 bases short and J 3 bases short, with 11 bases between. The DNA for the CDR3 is TGTGCCAGTAGTATGGGGGGAAGATACACCGGGGAGCTGTTTTTT. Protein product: CASSMGGRYTGELFF.

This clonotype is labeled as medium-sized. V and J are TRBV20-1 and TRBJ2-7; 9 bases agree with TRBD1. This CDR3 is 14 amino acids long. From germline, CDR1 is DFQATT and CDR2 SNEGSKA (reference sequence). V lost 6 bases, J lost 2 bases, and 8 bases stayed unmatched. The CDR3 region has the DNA TGCAGTGCGGGATTGGACAGGGGCACCTACGAGCAGTACTTC. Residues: CSAGLDRGTYEQYF.

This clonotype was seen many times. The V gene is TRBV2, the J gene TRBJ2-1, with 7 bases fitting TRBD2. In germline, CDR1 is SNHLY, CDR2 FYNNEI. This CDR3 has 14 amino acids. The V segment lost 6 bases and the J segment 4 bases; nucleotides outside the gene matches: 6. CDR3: CASRSGILYNEQFF. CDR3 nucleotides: TGTGCCAGCAGGAGCGGGATTCTTTACAATGAGCAGTTCTTC.

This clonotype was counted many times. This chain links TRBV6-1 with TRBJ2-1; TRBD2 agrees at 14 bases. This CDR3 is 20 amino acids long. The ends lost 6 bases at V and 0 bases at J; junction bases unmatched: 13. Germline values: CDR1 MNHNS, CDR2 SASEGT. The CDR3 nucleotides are TGTGCCAGCAGCCGACCGGGACTAGCGGGAGTGTCCGCCTCCTACAATGAGCAGTTCTTC. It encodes CASSRPGLAGVSASYNEQFF.

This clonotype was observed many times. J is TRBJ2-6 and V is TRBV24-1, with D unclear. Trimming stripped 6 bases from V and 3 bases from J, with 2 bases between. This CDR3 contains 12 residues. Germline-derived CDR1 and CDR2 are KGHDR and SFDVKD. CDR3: CATSFGANVLTF. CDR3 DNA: TGTGCCACCAGTTTTGGGGCCAACGTCCTGACTTTC.

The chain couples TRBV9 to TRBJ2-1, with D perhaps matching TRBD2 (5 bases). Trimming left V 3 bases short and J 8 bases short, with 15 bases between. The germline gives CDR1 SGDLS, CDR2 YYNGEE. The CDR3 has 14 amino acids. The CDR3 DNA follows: TGTGCCAGCAGCGCCAGGACTCAATGGGATGAGCAGTTCTTC. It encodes CASSARTQWDEQFF.

The chain's CDR3 is CASSLARTERSYNSPLHF. The CDR3 nucleotides read TGTGCCAGCAGCTTAGCCCGGACAGAACGCTCCTATAATTCACCCCTCCACTTT. This rearrangement joins TRBV7-8 to TRBJ1-6; a weak D match, TRBD1 (6 bases). The CDR3 runs to 18 residues. Germline V gene lookup returns CDR1 SGHVS and CDR2 FQNEAQ. V was pared by 0 bases and J by 0 bases, with 12 bases between.

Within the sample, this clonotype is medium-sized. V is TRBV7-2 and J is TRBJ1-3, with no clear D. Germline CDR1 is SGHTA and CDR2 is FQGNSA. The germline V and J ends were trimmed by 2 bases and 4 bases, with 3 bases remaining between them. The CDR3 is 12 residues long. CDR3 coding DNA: TGTGCCAGCAGCTTATCCGGAAACACCATATATTTT. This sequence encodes CASSLSGNTIYF.

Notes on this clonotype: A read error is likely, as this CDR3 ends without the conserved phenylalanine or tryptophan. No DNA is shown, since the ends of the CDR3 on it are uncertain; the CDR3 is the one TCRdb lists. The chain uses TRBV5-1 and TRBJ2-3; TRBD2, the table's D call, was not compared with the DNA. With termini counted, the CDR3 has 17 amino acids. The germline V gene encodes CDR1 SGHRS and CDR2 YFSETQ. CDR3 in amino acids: CASSLGTSGINEQYFGP.

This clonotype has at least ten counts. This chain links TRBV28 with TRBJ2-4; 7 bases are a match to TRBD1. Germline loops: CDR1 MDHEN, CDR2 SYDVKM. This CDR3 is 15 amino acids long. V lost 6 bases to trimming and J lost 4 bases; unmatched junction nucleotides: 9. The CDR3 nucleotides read TGTGCCAGCAGCCCCGGGACAGACTTAAAAAACATTCAGTACTTC. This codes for CASSPGTDLKNIQYF.

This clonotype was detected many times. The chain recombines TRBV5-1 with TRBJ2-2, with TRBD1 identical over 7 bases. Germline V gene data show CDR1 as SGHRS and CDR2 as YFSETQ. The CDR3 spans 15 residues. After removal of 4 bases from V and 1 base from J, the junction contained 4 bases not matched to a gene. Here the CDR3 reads CASSPGQLNTGELFF. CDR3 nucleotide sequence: TGCGCCAGCAGCCCGGGACAGCTGAACACCGGGGAGCTGTTTTTT.

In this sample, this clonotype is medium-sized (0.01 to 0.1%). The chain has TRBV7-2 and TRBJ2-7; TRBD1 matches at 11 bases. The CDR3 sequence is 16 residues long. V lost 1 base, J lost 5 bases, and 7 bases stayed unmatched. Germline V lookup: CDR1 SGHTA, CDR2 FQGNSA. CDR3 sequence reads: CASSLGPGQGVDEQYF. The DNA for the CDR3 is TGTGCCAGCAGCTTAGGCCCGGGACAGGGGGTCGACGAGCAGTACTTC.

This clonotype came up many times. The DNA of the CDR3 is TGTGCCAGCAGCCCGGCCCTAGCGGGAGTAGGAGATACGCAGTATTTT. This translates into CASSPALAGVGDTQYF. This sequence joins TRBV3-1 and TRBJ2-3, with 10 bases fitting TRBD2. After removal of 4 bases from V and 5 bases from J, the junction contained 9 bases not matched to a gene. There are 16 residues in the CDR3. Per the germline V gene, CDR1 is LGHDT and CDR2 is YNNKEL (reference sequence).

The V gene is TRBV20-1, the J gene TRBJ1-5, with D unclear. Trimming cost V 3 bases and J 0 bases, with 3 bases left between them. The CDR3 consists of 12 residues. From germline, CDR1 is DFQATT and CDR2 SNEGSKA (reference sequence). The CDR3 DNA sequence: TGCAGTGCTAGCCCTAGCAATCAGCCCCAGCATTTT. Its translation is CSASPSNQPQHF.

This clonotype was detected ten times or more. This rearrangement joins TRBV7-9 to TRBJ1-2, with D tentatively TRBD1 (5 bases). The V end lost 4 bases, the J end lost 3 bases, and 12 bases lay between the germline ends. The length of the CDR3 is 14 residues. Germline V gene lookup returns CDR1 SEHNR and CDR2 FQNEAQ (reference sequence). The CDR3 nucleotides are TGTGCCAGCAGCTGGGGGATGGAACACTATGGCTACACCTTC. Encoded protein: CASSWGMEHYGYTF. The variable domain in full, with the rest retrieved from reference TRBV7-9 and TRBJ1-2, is DTGVSQNPRHKITKRGQNVTFRCDPISEHNRLYWYRQTLGQGPEFLTYFQNEAQLEKSRLLSDRFSAERPKGSFSTLEIQRTEQGDSAMYLCASSWGMEHYGYTFGSGTRLTVV.

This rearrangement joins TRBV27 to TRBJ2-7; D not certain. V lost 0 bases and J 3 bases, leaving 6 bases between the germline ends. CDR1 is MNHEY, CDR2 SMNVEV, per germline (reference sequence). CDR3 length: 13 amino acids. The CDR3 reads CASSLSPFYEQYF. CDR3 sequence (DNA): TGTGCCAGCAGTTTATCCCCCTTCTACGAGCAGTACTTC.

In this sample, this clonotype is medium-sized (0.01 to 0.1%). The CDR3 is CASGLRGQGANTEAFF. The CDR3, as DNA: TGTGCTAGTGGTTTGAGAGGACAGGGGGCTAACACTGAAGCTTTCTTT. The J gene is TRBJ1-1, the V gene TRBV12-5, with 11 bases lining up with TRBD1. Germline trimming cut 2 bases from V and 2 bases from J; bases unmatched to any gene: 4. Germline V gene sequence: CDR1 LGHNT, CDR2 FRNRAP. This CDR3 region has 16 residues.

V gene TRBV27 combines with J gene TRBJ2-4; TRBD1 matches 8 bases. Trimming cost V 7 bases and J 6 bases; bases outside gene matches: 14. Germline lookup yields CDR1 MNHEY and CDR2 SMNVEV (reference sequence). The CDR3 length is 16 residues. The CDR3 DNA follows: TGTGCCAGCAAGGGCCATAATCAGGACAGGGCAAACATTCAGTACTTC. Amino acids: CASKGHNQDRANIQYF.

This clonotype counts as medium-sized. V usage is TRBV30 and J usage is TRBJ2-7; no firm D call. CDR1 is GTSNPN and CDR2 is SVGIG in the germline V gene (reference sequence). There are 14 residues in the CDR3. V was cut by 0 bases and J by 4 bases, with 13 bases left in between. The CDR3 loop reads CAWSVLGSFYEQYF. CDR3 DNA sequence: TGTGCCTGGAGTGTACTTGGCAGTTTTTACGAGCAGTACTTC.